This T cell receptor (delta chain) was observed in a study of gamma-delta T cells after stem cell transplantation. TCRdb re-called the RT-PCR reads via CATT. The data contain about 1,300 delta-chain clones, approximately 15% of them seen just once; the ten biggest clones take up roughly 25%. The CDR3 has 22 amino acids. The V gene end was trimmed by 3 bases and the J gene end by 0 bases; junction bases not matched to a gene: 24. CDR1 and CDR2 (germline): TSWWSYY, QGS. A remark on this clone: Given a far larger clone just one base away, this is likely a sequencing read error.

The receptor was isolated from a human donor. It is not recorded whose cells these are; they may come from a transplant donor. The specimen sequenced was gamma-delta T cells. The V and J genes are TRDV1 and TRDJ1; 8 bases agree with TRDD3. This CDR3 is CALGDLPLPPFLGDRYTDKLIF. CDR3 coding DNA: TGTGCTCTTGGGGACCTTCCACTCCCCCCTTTTCTGGGGGACCGTTACACCGATAAACTCATCTTT.